This T cell receptor (beta chain) was recorded in a study of blood T cell repertoires in COVID-19. V lost 6 bases to trimming and J lost 3 bases, with 22 bases between them. The CDR3 contains 17 residues. Germline V lookup: CDR1 SEHNR, CDR2 FQNEAQ (reference sequence). Sequencing used immunoSEQ multiplex PCR; TCRdb keeps in-frame clones, though not all of them. The sample holds about 70,000 clones, 91% seen once. The chain recombines TRBV7-9 with TRBJ2-3, with D perhaps matching TRBD2 (6 bases). Input material: peripheral blood. This receptor was taken from a middle-aged man with COVID-19, enrolled during active disease. The CDR3 sequence is CASSQGGLAGQTDTQYF. The CDR3 DNA is TGTGCCAGCAGTCAGGGAGGATTAGCTGGTCAAACAGATACGCAGTATTTT.